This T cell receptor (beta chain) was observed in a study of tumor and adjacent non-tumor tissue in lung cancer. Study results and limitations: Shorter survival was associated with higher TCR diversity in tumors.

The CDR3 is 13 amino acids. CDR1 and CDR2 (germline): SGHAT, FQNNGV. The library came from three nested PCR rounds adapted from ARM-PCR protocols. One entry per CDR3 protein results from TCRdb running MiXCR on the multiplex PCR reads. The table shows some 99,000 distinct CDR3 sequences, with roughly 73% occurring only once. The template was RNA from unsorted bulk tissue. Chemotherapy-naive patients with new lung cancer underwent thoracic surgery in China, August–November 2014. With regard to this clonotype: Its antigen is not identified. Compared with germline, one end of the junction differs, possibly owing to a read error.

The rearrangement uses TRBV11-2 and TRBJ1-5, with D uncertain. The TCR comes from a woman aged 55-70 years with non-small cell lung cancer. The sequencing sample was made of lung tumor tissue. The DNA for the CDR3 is TGTACCAGCCGCTATCATAGCAATCAGCCCCAGCACTTT. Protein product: CTSRYHSNQPQHF.